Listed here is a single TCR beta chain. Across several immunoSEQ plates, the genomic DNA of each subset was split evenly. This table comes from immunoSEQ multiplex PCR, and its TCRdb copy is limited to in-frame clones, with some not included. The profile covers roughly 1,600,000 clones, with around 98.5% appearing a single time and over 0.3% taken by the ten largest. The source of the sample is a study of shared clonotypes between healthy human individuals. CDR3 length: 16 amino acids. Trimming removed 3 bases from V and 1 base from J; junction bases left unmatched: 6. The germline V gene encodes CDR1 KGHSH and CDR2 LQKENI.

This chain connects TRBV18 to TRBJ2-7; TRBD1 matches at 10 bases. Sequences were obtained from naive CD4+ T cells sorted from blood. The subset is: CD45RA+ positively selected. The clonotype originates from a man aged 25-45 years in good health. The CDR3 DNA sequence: TGTGCCAGCTCACCGCGGGGGACAGGGGTGTCCTACGAGCAGTACTTC. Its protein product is CASSPRGTGVSYEQYF.